This T cell receptor (beta chain) is drawn from a study of identical twins. TCRdb passed the 5' RACE reads through MiXCR, listing each CDR3 protein once. This sample has roughly 690,000 distinct CDR3 sequences, with around 6% found just once. This clonotype was observed at least ten times. This TCR was sampled from a man aged 18 to 30 in good health. The sample taken for sequencing was naive T cells sorted from blood.

CDR3 amino acids: CASRGQGPYNEQFF. The CDR3 nucleotides read TGTGCCAGCAGGGGACAGGGACCCTACAATGAGCAGTTCTTC. The genes are TRBV6-1 and TRBJ2-1, with TRBD1 matching 9 bases. V gave up 6 bases and J gave up 2 bases; unmatched junction bases: 2. This CDR3 comprises 14 residues. Germline CDR1 MNHNS, CDR2 SASEGT.